This T cell receptor beta chain was observed in a study of shared clonotypes between healthy human individuals. At a deep level, the assay was run. The assay was immunoSEQ multiplex PCR, and TCRdb's table has in-frame clones only and misses some. The sample has fewer than 700,000 clones, around 78% seen once. CDR3 length equals 18 residues. The V gene's germline CDR1 is SGHAT and CDR2 FQNNGV. Trimming took 5 bases from V and 5 from J; bases not matched to a gene: 14. The chain is built from TRBV11-2 and TRBJ2-1; 11 nucleotides agree with TRBD2. The sequence was collected from a woman aged 40 to 50 in good health. Some clones in this sample may be carry-over from other donors' samples. Sequencing used PBMCs. The CDR3: CASSQLTLLAGVHNEQFF. The CDR3 DNA sequence: TGTGCCAGCAGCCAATTAACCTTACTAGCGGGAGTGCACAATGAGCAGTTCTTC.